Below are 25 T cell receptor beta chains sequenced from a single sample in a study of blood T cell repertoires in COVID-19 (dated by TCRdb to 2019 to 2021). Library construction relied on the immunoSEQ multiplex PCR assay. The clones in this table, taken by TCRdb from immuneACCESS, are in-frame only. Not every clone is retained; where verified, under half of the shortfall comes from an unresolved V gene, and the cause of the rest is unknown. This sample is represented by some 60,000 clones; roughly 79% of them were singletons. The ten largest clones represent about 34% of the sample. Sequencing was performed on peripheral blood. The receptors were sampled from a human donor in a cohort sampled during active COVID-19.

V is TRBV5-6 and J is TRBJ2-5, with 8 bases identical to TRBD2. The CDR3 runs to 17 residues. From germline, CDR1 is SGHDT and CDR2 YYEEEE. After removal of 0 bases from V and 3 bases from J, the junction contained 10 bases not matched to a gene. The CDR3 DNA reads TGTGCCAGCAGCTTGGGATCGGGGGGGATCCTTAAAGAGACCCAGTACTTC. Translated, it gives CASSLGSGGILKETQYF.

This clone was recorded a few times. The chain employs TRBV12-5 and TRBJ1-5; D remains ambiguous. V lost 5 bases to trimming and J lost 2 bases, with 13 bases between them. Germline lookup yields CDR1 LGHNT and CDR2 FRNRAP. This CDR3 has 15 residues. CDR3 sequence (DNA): TGTGCTAGTGGTCCACCAGAGGCGGGCAATCAGCCCCAGCATTTT. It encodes CASGPPEAGNQPQHF.

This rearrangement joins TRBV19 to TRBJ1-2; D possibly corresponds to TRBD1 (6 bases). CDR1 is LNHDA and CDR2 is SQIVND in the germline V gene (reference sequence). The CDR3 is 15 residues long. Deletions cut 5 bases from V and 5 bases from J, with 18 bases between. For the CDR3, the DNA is TGTGCCAGTAGTTCCTCCCCTGGCACAGGGTATGGCTACACCTTC. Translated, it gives CASSSSPGTGYGYTF. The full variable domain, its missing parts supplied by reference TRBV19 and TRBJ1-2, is DGGITQSPKYLFRKEGQNVTLSCEQNLNHDAMYWYRQDPGQGLRLIYYSQIVNDFQKGDIAEGYSVSREKKESFPLTVTSAQKNPTAFYLCASSSSPGTGYGYTFGSGTRLTVV.

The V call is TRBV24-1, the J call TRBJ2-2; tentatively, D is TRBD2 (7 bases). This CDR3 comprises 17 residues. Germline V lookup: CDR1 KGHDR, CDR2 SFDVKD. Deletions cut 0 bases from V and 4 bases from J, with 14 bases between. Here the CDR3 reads CATSDLSTGGRTGELFF. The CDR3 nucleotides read TGTGCCACCAGTGATTTGAGTACGGGGGGCCGCACCGGGGAGCTGTTTTTT.

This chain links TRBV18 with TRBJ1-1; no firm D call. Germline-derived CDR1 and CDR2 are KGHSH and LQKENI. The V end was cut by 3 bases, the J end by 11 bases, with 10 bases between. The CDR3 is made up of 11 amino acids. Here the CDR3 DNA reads TGTGCCAGCTCACCTGAGGGCCGGGCTTTCTTT. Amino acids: CASSPEGRAFF.

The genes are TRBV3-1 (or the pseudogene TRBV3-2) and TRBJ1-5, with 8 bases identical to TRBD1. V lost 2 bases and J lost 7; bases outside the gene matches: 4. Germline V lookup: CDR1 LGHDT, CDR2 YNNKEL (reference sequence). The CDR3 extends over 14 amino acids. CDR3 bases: TGTGCCAGCAGCCAATCAGGGGGCGGACAGCCCCAGCATTTT. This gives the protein CASSQSGGGQPQHF.

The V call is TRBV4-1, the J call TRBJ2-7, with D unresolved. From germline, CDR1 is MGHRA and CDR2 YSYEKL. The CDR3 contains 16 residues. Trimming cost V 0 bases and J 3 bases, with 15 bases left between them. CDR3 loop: CASSQEGSHGGYEQYF. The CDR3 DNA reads TGCGCCAGCAGCCAAGAGGGCTCCCACGGTGGCTACGAGCAGTACTTC.

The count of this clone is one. CDR3 bases: TGTGCCAGCAGCAAAGCTACAGGGGCAAACACCGGGGAGCTGTTTTTT. This gives the protein CASSKATGANTGELFF. The chain is built from TRBV21-1 and TRBJ2-2; the D call of TRBD1 is as the table states it, not checked on the DNA. TRBV21-1 is classified as a pseudogene. The CDR3 extends over 16 amino acids.

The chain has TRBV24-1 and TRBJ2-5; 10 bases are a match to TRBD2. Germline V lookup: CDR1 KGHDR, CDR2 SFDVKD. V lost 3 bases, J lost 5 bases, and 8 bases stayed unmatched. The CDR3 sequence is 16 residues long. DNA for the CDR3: TGTGCCACCAGTGATGGACTAGCGGCGCCGTCCGAGACCCAGTACTTC. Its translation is CATSDGLAAPSETQYF.

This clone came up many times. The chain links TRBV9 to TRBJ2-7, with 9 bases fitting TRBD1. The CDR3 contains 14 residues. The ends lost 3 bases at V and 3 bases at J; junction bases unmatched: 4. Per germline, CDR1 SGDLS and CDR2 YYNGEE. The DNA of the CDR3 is TGTGCCAGCAGCGGAGGGACAGGGAACTACGAGCAGTACTTC. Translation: CASSGGTGNYEQYF.

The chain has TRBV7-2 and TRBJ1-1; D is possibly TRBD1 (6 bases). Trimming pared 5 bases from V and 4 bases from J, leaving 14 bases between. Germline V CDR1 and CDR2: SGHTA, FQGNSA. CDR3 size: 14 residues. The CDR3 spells CASSKKQGGTEAFF. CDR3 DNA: TGTGCCAGCAGCAAAAAACAGGGCGGCACTGAAGCTTTCTTT.

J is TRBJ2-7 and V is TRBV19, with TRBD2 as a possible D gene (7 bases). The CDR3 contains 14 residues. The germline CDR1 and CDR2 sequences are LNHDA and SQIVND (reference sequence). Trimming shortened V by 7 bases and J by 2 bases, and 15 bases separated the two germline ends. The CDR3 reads CASKIGGLPYEQYF. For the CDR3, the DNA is TGTGCCAGTAAAATCGGGGGGCTCCCCTACGAGCAGTACTTC. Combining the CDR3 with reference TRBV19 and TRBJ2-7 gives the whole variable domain DGGITQSPKYLFRKEGQNVTLSCEQNLNHDAMYWYRQDPGQGLRLIYYSQIVNDFQKGDIAEGYSVSREKKESFPLTVTSAQKNPTAFYLCASKIGGLPYEQYFGPGTRLTVT.

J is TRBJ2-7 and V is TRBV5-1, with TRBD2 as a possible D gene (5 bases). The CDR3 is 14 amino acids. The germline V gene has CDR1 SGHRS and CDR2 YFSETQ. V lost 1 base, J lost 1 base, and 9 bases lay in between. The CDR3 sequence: CASSLSSGSYEQYF. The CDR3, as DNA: TGCGCCAGCAGCTTGTCCTCGGGATCCTACGAGCAGTACTTC.

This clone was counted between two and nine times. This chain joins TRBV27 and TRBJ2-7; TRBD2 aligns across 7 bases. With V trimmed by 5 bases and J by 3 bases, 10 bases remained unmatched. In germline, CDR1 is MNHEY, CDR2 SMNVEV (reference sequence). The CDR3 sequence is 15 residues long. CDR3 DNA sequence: TGTGCCAGCAGTCCACTCGGGGGAGGGAACTACGAGCAGTACTTC. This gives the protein CASSPLGGGNYEQYF.

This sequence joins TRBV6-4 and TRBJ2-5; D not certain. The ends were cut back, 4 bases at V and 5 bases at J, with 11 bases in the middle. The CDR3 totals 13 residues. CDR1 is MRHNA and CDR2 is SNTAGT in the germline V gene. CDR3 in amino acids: CASSATPKETQYF. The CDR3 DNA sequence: TGTGCCAGCAGTGCCACCCCTAAGGAGACCCAGTACTTC.

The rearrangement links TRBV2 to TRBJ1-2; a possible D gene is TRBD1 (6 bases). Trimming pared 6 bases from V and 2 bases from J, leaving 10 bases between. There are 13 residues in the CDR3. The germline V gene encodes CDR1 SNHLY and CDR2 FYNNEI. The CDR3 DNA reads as TGTGCCAGCAGAGGACAGAGGAACTATGGCTACACCTTC. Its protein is CASRGQRNYGYTF.

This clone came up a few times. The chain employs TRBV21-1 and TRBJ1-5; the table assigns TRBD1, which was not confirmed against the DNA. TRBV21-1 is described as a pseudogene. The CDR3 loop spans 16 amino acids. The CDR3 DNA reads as TGTGCCAGCACCCAAGGGGGCAGGGGGCCGGATGGACCCCAGCATTTT. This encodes CASTQGGRGPDGPQHF.

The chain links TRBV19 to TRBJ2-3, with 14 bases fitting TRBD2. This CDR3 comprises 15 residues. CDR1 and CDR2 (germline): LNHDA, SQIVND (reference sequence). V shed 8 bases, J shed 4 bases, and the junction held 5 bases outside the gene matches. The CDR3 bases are TGTGCCAGTGCAAGACTAGCGGGAGGGGCAGATACGCAGTATTTT. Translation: CASARLAGGADTQYF.

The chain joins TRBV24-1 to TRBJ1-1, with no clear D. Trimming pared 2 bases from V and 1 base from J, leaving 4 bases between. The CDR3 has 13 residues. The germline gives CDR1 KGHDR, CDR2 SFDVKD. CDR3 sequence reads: CATSDYRNTEAFF. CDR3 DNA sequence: TGTGCCACCAGTGATTATAGGAACACTGAAGCTTTCTTT.

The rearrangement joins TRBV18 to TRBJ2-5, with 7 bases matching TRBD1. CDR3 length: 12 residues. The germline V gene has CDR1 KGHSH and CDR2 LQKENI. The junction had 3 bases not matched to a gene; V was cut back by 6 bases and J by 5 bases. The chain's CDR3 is CASSTGQETQYF. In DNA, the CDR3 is TGTGCCAGCTCGACAGGGCAGGAGACCCAGTACTTC.

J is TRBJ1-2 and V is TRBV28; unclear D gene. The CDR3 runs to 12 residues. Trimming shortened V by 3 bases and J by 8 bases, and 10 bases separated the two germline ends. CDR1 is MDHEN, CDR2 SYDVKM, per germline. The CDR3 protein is CASSLYSEGYTF. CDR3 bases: TGTGCCAGCAGTTTGTACAGTGAAGGCTACACCTTC.

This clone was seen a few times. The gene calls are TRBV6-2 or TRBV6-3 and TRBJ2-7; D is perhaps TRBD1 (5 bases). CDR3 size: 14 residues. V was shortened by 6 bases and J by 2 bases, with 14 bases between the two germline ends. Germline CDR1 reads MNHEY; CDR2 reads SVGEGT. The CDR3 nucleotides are TGTGCCAGCAGCCCGCGACAGTGGACCTACGAGCAGTACTTC. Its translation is CASSPRQWTYEQYF.

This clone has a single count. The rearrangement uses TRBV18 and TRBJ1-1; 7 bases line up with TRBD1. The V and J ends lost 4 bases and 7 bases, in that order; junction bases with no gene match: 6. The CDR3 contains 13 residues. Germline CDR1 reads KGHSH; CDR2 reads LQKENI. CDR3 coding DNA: TGTGCCAGCTCACGGGACAGACAGCTTGAAGCTTTCTTT. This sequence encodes CASSRDRQLEAFF.

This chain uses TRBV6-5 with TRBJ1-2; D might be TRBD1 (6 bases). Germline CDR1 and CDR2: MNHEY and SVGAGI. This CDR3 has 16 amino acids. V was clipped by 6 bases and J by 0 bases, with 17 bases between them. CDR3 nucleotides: TGTGCCAGCAGCTACGGAGGACAGAAAACTAACTATGGCTACACCTTC. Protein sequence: CASSYGGQKTNYGYTF.

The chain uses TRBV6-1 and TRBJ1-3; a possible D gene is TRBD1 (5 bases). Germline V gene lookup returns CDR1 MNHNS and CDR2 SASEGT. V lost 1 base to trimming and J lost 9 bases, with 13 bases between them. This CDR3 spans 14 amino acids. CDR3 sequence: CASSEVLREITIYF. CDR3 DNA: TGTGCCAGCAGTGAAGTTCTCAGGGAAATCACCATATATTTT.